Each of the 30 T cell receptor beta chains below was sequenced from the same sample in a study of PD-L1 blockade in urothelial cancer. Clones were sequenced by immunoSEQ multiplex PCR, and TCRdb holds only the in-frame ones, with some missing. This sample yields 100,000 to 150,000 clones, of which approximately 85% are seen a single time; 2.4% belongs to the top ten. Time point denoted: peripheral blood 6 weeks after treatment start. The sequencing here drew on PBMCs, taken around atezolizumab (anti-PD-L1) treatment. The receptor set was obtained from a man aged 50-59 years with urothelial cancer.

The genes are TRBV11-3 and TRBJ2-3; TRBD1 aligns across 9 bases. V lost 4 bases and J lost 8; bases outside the gene matches: 13. The CDR3 is made up of 16 amino acids. Per germline, CDR1 SGHNT and CDR2 YENEEA. For the CDR3, the DNA is TGTGCCAGCAGCTCTCTGACAGGGGGAGGACGAAGTACGCAGTATTTT. Amino acid sequence: CASSSLTGGGRSTQYF.

This rearrangement joins TRBV28 to TRBJ1-1; no clear D gene. This CDR3 has 16 amino acids. The V gene's germline CDR1 is MDHEN and CDR2 SYDVKM. V lost 5 bases and J 0 bases, leaving 16 bases between the germline ends. CDR3 DNA: TGTGCCAGCAGTACCCCTGGAGGCAGGCTGAACACTGAAGCTTTCTTT. This translates into CASSTPGGRLNTEAFF.

The genes are TRBV5-4 and TRBJ2-3; 12 nucleotides match TRBD2. CDR3 size: 15 residues. Trimming cost V 4 bases and J 2 bases; bases outside gene matches: 2. Germline CDR1 is SGHNT and CDR2 is YYREEE (reference sequence). CDR3 DNA: TGTGCCAGCAGCCCTAGCGGGAGGGACACAGATACGCAGTATTTT. This sequence encodes CASSPSGRDTDTQYF.

CDR3 residues: CASSTLGAGAVYNEQFF. The DNA for the CDR3 is TGTGCCAGCAGCACCCTGGGGGCGGGAGCGGTCTACAATGAGCAGTTCTTC. The chain is built from TRBV11-2 and TRBJ2-1; D may be TRBD2 (7 bases). The V and J ends lost 5 bases and 3 bases respectively, with 20 bases between them. This CDR3 has 17 residues. CDR1 and CDR2 (germline): SGHAT, FQNNGV.

This rearrangement joins TRBV7-2 to TRBJ2-5; perhaps TRBD2 as D (7 bases). The CDR3 is made up of 13 amino acids. Trimming stripped 4 bases from V and 9 bases from J, with 15 bases between. CDR1 is SGHTA and CDR2 is FQGNSA in the germline V gene. This chain's CDR3 is CASSSLGGRAQYF. The CDR3 DNA reads as TGTGCCAGCAGCTCCTTAGGGGGGAGGGCCCAGTACTTC.

This clone has just one count. The gene calls are TRBV28 and TRBJ2-1; D might be TRBD2 (6 bases). The CDR3 sequence is 16 residues long. Germline CDR1 reads MDHEN; CDR2 reads SYDVKM. The V end lost 5 bases, the J end lost 2 bases, and 16 bases lay between the germline ends. The CDR3 DNA reads as TGTGCCAGCAGTCCCCCCGGGGGAGCTGCCTACAATGAGCAGTTCTTC. Translated: CASSPPGGAAYNEQFF.

The gene calls are TRBV7-9 and TRBJ1-4; D perhaps matches TRBD1 (6 bases). Trimming shortened V by 2 bases and J by 10 bases, and 14 bases separated the two germline ends. The CDR3 is made up of 14 amino acids. In germline, CDR1 is SEHNR, CDR2 FQNEAQ (reference sequence). The CDR3: CASSLSAGTSKLFF. Written as DNA, the CDR3 is TGTGCCAGCAGCTTATCGGCCGGGACATCAAAACTGTTTTTT.

V usage is TRBV28 and J usage is TRBJ2-3; possible D gene TRBD1, 6 bases. V dropped 5 bases and J dropped 8 bases, with 11 bases sitting between them. Germline CDR1 reads MDHEN; CDR2 reads SYDVKM. The CDR3 sequence is 12 residues long. The CDR3 sequence is CASSNRVFTQYF. CDR3 DNA sequence: TGTGCCAGCAGTAACAGGGTTTTTACGCAGTATTTT. Using reference TRBV28 and TRBJ2-3 for the parts outside the CDR3, the full variable domain is DVKVTQSSRYLVKRTGEKVFLECVQDMDHENMFWYRQDPGLGLRLIYFSYDVKMKEKGDIPEGYSVSREKKERFSLILESASTNQTSMYLCASSNRVFTQYFGPGTRLTVL.

The J gene is TRBJ2-7, the V gene TRBV28, with D possibly being TRBD2 (6 bases). The germline CDR1 and CDR2 sequences are MDHEN and SYDVKM. CDR3 size: 12 residues. V was trimmed by 7 bases and J by 3 bases, leaving 10 bases between them. CDR3 in DNA: TGTGCCAGCATGGCGGGGAGCTACGAGCAGTACTTC. It translates to CASMAGSYEQYF.

The chain uses TRBV7-3 and TRBJ2-1, with D possibly matching TRBD2 (5 bases). Trimming removed 2 bases from V and 3 bases from J, with 14 bases in between. Looked up from germline, CDR1 is SGHTA and CDR2 is FQGTGA. The CDR3 has 16 amino acids. This CDR3 reads CASSLLSGIDYNEQFF. The DNA of the CDR3 is TGTGCCAGCAGCTTATTATCGGGAATCGACTACAATGAGCAGTTCTTC.

The rearrangement uses TRBV9 and TRBJ2-3; 10 positions match TRBD1. V lost 3 bases and J lost 5; bases outside the gene matches: 9. CDR3 length: 16 amino acids. Per germline, CDR1 SGDLS and CDR2 YYNGEE. Here the CDR3 DNA reads TGTGCCAGCAGCGCTCCCGGGACAGGGGATTTAGATACGCAGTATTTT. This gives the protein CASSAPGTGDLDTQYF.

The V and J genes are TRBV6-1 and TRBJ2-1, with 8 bases lining up with TRBD1. From germline, CDR1 is MNHNS and CDR2 SASEGT. CDR3 length: 14 amino acids. The J segment lost 8 bases and the V segment lost 7 bases, leaving 10 bases of the junction unmatched. The CDR3 DNA is TGTGCCAGCAATAGGGCACAGGGGGATCATGAGCAGTTCTTC. Translation: CASNRAQGDHEQFF.

The J gene is TRBJ1-2, the V gene TRBV2; 9 bases align to TRBD1. With V trimmed by 6 bases and J by 4 bases, 6 bases remained unmatched. Germline V gives CDR1 SNHLY, CDR2 FYNNEI. The CDR3 contains 14 residues. CDR3 DNA sequence: TGTGCCAGCAGACACAGGGGGCTGGGCTATGGCTACACCTTC. Translated: CASRHRGLGYGYTF.

The J gene is TRBJ2-1, the V gene TRBV30, with D unresolved. V was pared by 0 bases and J by 4 bases, with 10 bases between. The CDR3 consists of 14 residues. Germline CDR1 reads GTSNPN; CDR2 reads SVGIG (reference sequence). CDR3 nucleotide sequence: TGTGCCTGGAGTGTTGGTGGCCCATACAATGAGCAGTTCTTC. It codes for CAWSVGGPYNEQFF.

The DNA of the CDR3 is TGTGCCAGTAGACGGCTCGGGAGCGGGGAGCTGTTTTTT. This gives the protein CASRRLGSGELFF. J is TRBJ2-2 and V is TRBV19, with a tentative D call TRBD2 (6 bases). The germline CDR1 and CDR2 sequences are LNHDA and SQIVND (reference sequence). V dropped 6 bases and J dropped 7 bases, with 12 bases sitting between them. There are 13 residues in the CDR3.

This chain uses TRBV5-1 with TRBJ2-5; 8 bases match TRBD2. V lost 0 bases and J lost 5; bases outside the gene matches: 6. The CDR3 extends over 15 amino acids. In germline, CDR1 is SGHRS, CDR2 YFSETQ. CDR3 sequence reads: CASSLVAGREETQYF. DNA for the CDR3: TGCGCCAGCAGCTTGGTAGCGGGAAGGGAGGAGACCCAGTACTTC.

The chain employs TRBV2 and TRBJ2-7, with 9 bases lining up with TRBD2. CDR3 size: 15 residues. Unmatched junction bases numbered 10, after V lost 6 bases and J lost 4 bases. Germline V CDR1 and CDR2: SNHLY, FYNNEI. CDR3 nucleotides: TGTGCCAGCAGCGGGGTCGGAACTAGCGGGTACGAGCAGTACTTC. Its protein product is CASSGVGTSGYEQYF.

The CDR3 DNA is TGTGCCAGTACCCAAACTAGAATTTCCAGTGAGCAGTTCTTC. Translated: CASTQTRISSEQFF. This chain joins TRBV19 and TRBJ2-1; TRBD2 might be the D (5 bases). CDR3 length: 14 residues. The V gene's germline CDR1 is LNHDA and CDR2 SQIVND (reference sequence). V dropped 7 bases and J dropped 9 bases, with 19 bases sitting between them.

This chain links TRBV7-2 with TRBJ1-3; D is ambiguous. V lost 3 bases and J 1 base, leaving 7 bases between the germline ends. Germline V lookup: CDR1 SGHTA, CDR2 FQGNSA. The CDR3 extends over 14 amino acids. CDR3 nucleotide sequence: TGTGCCAGCAGCTTTCCAGGTTCTGGAAACACCATATATTTT. This sequence encodes CASSFPGSGNTIYF.

The chain uses TRBV5-1 and TRBJ2-1; 10 bases agree with TRBD1. Germline V gene sequence: CDR1 SGHRS, CDR2 YFSETQ. This CDR3 has 16 residues. With 7 bases clipped from V and 4 bases from J, the junction kept 11 bases outside the gene matches. This CDR3 reads CASGKLTGGLYNEQFF. CDR3 in DNA: TGCGCCAGCGGGAAACTGACAGGGGGCCTTTACAATGAGCAGTTCTTC.

A single count supports this clone. V usage is TRBV5-1 and J usage is TRBJ1-2; D unresolved. Trimming removed 5 bases from V and 7 bases from J, with 9 bases in between. The CDR3 spans 11 residues. Germline CDR1 is SGHRS and CDR2 is YFSETQ. The DNA of the CDR3 is TGCGCCAGCAGTCGGGGTTCTGGCTACACCTTC. Translation gives CASSRGSGYTF.

The V call is TRBV5-6, the J call TRBJ1-3, with TRBD1 as a possible D gene (6 bases). Germline CDR1 reads SGHDT; CDR2 reads YYEEEE. The CDR3 sequence is 15 residues long. Between the trimmed V and J ends, which lost 4 bases and 4 bases, there was a span of 15 bases. CDR3 protein: CASSPPGGAGNTIYF. The CDR3, as DNA: TGTGCCAGCAGCCCTCCGGGGGGCGCGGGAAACACCATATATTTT. Looking up the rest from reference TRBV5-6 and TRBJ1-3 gives the full variable domain: DAGVTQSPTHLIKTRGQQVTLRCSPKSGHDTVSWYQQALGQGPQFIFQYYEEEERQRGNFPDRFSGHQFPNYSSELNVNALLLGDSALYLCASSPPGGAGNTIYFGEGSWLTVV.

This chain connects TRBV28 to TRBJ2-3, with D perhaps TRBD1 (6 bases). The CDR3 is 14 residues long. The V and J ends lost 2 bases and 6 bases respectively, with 12 bases between them. Germline V gene lookup returns CDR1 MDHEN and CDR2 SYDVKM. The CDR3 DNA sequence: TGTGCCAGCAGTTTACCGGGGCAGGGGGATACGCAGTATTTT. It translates to CASSLPGQGDTQYF.

The chain uses TRBV28 and TRBJ2-7, with D possibly being TRBD2 (6 bases). The V gene lost 8 bases and the J gene lost 3 bases, with 11 bases spanning the gap. Per germline, CDR1 MDHEN and CDR2 SYDVKM. This CDR3 is built from 12 residues. CDR3 in DNA: TGTGCCAGCCACGGGAGCGGCTACGAGCAGTACTTC. It yields the protein CASHGSGYEQYF.

The chain recombines TRBV2 with TRBJ2-7; 8 bases map to TRBD1. V shed 6 bases and J 6 bases; nucleotides not matched to a gene: 10. CDR1 is SNHLY, CDR2 FYNNEI, per germline. The CDR3 has 14 amino acids. Here the CDR3 DNA reads TGTGCCAGCAGCTGGACAGGGAATGGTCGCGAGCAGTACTTC. Translated, it gives CASSWTGNGREQYF.

The chain uses TRBV19 and TRBJ2-5; 9 nucleotides line up with TRBD1. The CDR3 loop spans 13 amino acids. CDR1 is LNHDA, CDR2 SQIVND, per germline (reference sequence). V trimming: 6 bases; J trimming: 2 bases; junction bases outside the gene matches: 1. DNA for the CDR3: TGTGCCAGTAGAGACAGGGGGCAAGAGACCCAGTACTTC. Residues: CASRDRGQETQYF. Drawing the rest from reference TRBV19 and TRBJ2-5, the complete variable domain is DGGITQSPKYLFRKEGQNVTLSCEQNLNHDAMYWYRQDPGQGLRLIYYSQIVNDFQKGDIAEGYSVSREKKESFPLTVTSAQKNPTAFYLCASRDRGQETQYFGPGTRLLVL.

The chain links TRBV28 to TRBJ2-5, with 7 bases identical to TRBD2. The CDR3 contains 14 residues. The germline V gene encodes CDR1 MDHEN and CDR2 SYDVKM. The J segment lost 6 bases and the V segment lost 6 bases, leaving 10 bases of the junction unmatched. The CDR3 nucleotides read TGTGCCAGCAGACCACTAGCGACTATAAAGACCCAGTACTTC. Translated: CASRPLATIKTQYF.

The chain links TRBV6-1 to TRBJ1-5; 7 nucleotides line up with TRBD1. Germline V CDR1 and CDR2: MNHNS, SASEGT. There are 13 residues in the CDR3. The J segment lost 6 bases and the V segment lost 4 bases, leaving 3 bases of the junction unmatched. CDR3 sequence: CASSGQGGQPQHF. Written as DNA, the CDR3 is TGTGCCAGCAGTGGACAGGGTGGTCAGCCCCAGCATTTT.

The V call is TRBV5-5, the J call TRBJ2-5; D gene unclear. Germline lookup yields CDR1 SGHKS and CDR2 YYEKEE (reference sequence). V was clipped by 0 bases and J by 4 bases, with 4 bases between them. This CDR3 has 12 residues. The CDR3 here is CASSLEAETQYF. As DNA, the CDR3 is TGTGCCAGCAGCTTGGAAGCAGAGACCCAGTACTTC.

This sequence joins TRBV10-1 and TRBJ2-1, with 8 positions matching TRBD1. Germline V gives CDR1 WNHNN, CDR2 SYGVQD (reference sequence). The CDR3 is 15 amino acids. V was clipped by 5 bases and J by 5 bases; unmatched bases: 8. The CDR3 bases are TGCGCCAGCAGTTCCGGGACAGGAGTCAACAATGAGCAGTTCTTC. Translating gives CASSSGTGVNNEQFF.